This passage covers 11 T cell receptor beta chains from one sample sequenced in a study of blood T cells in healthy people across ages. Then a second PCR, running roughly 7 to 11 cycles, was carried out with a sample-barcoded 5' primer and a J-beta primer mix. TCRdb re-called the 5' RACE reads with MiXCR, one entry per CDR3 protein. The sample lists fewer than 650,000 distinct CDR3 sequences; around 27% were seen once. Another study also made use of these data, one on T cells of mothers and their children.

Material: blood. These receptors all stem from a boy aged 2 to 9 in good health.

This clonotype was counted many times. CDR3 protein: CASRGQTVSNYGYTF. CDR3 nucleotide sequence: TGTGCCAGCAGGGGCCAGACAGTCTCCAACTATGGCTACACCTTC. This chain uses TRBV28 with TRBJ1-2; D may be TRBD1 (5 bases). Between the trimmed V and J ends, which lost 6 bases and 2 bases, there was a span of 16 bases. Germline CDR1 reads MDHEN; CDR2 reads SYDVKM. This CDR3 is 15 amino acids long.

This clonotype was seen just once. This chain uses TRBV6-1 with TRBJ2-7, with TRBD1 identical over 8 bases. CDR1 MNHNS and CDR2 SASEGT come from the germline V gene. The CDR3 consists of 15 residues. V shed 3 bases and J 3 bases; nucleotides not matched to a gene: 7. The CDR3: CASSESRTGGYEQYF. The CDR3 coding sequence is TGTGCCAGCAGTGAGTCCCGTACAGGGGGCTACGAGCAGTACTTC.

The chain has TRBV14 and TRBJ1-4; D gene unclear. The CDR3 sequence is 13 residues long. The V gene lost 0 bases and the J gene lost 10 bases, with 9 bases spanning the gap. In germline, CDR1 is SGHDN, CDR2 FVKESK. The CDR3 here is CASSQDVAGKLFF. The CDR3 DNA reads as TGTGCCAGCAGCCAAGATGTCGCGGGAAAACTGTTTTTT.

This rearrangement joins TRBV6-2 or TRBV6-3 to TRBJ2-5; no firm D call. The assigned J gene may be wrong: the sequence end matches TRBJ2-1 better. Germline lookup yields CDR1 MNHEY and CDR2 SVGEGT. The CDR3 sequence is 13 residues long. CDR3 in DNA: TGTGCCAGCAGTTATGGTCTAGGAAGTGAGCAGTTCTTC. Its translation is CASSYGLGSEQFF.

This clonotype turned up a few times. J is TRBJ2-2 and V is TRBV9; D tentatively fits TRBD1 or TRBD2 (5 bases each). This CDR3 is built from 12 residues. Trimming pared 0 bases from V and 8 bases from J, leaving 5 bases between. Germline-derived CDR1 and CDR2 are SGDLS and YYNGEE. The CDR3 sequence: CASSVGGGELFF. In DNA, the CDR3 is TGTGCCAGCAGCGTAGGGGGGGGGGAGCTGTTTTTT.

This clonotype showed up just a few times. The chain joins TRBV6-5 to TRBJ2-4; the D gene could be TRBD1 or TRBD2 (5 bases each). The CDR3 is 16 residues long. V shed 4 bases and J shed 0 bases, with 13 bases lying between them. Germline V gives CDR1 MNHEY, CDR2 SVGAGI. For the CDR3, the DNA is TGTGCCAGCAGTTCCGGGACCCGAGTAGCCAAAAACATTCAGTACTTC. Translating it yields CASSSGTRVAKNIQYF.

V gene TRBV20-1 combines with J gene TRBJ2-2; 9 nucleotides agree with TRBD2. Germline lookup yields CDR1 DFQATT and CDR2 SNEGSKA (reference sequence). Trimming took 0 bases from V and 3 from J; bases not matched to a gene: 11. The CDR3 contains 18 residues. The CDR3 DNA follows: TGCAGTGCTAGAGAGGGGGTAGCGGGAGTTTGGGACACCGGGGAGCTGTTTTTT. This sequence encodes CSAREGVAGVWDTGELFF.

In nucleotides, the CDR3 is TGTGCCAGCAGTTTACTGACTAGCGCGGACGAGCAGTACTTC. Translated: CASSLLTSADEQYF. The chain joins TRBV28 to TRBJ2-5, with 8 bases fitting TRBD2. The end of the DNA fits TRBJ2-7 better, so the J call may be wrong. CDR1 MDHEN and CDR2 SYDVKM come from the germline V gene. The CDR3 has 14 amino acids.

This clonotype has more than one count but fewer than ten. The chain employs TRBV29-1 and TRBJ2-5; 11 nucleotides align to TRBD2. Germline lookup yields CDR1 SQVTM and CDR2 ANQGSEA. With V trimmed by 6 bases and J by 2 bases, 8 bases remained unmatched. This CDR3 region has 15 residues. The CDR3 spells CSVEPGLAEQETQYF. In DNA form, the CDR3 reads TGCAGCGTAGAGCCGGGACTAGCGGAGCAAGAGACCCAGTACTTC.

CDR3 DNA sequence: TGTGCCAGCTCACCAGCGGAAGGTCTCTCCTACGAGCAGTACTTC. As protein: CASSPAEGLSYEQYF. The chain couples TRBV18 to TRBJ2-7; no clear D gene. This CDR3 comprises 15 residues. CDR1 KGHSH and CDR2 LQKENI come from the germline V gene. V lost 2 bases, J lost 0 bases, and 11 bases lay in between.

The rearrangement uses TRBV7-2 and TRBJ2-5, with 15 bases that match TRBD2. The J call is in doubt because the DNA end fits TRBJ2-7 better. In germline, CDR1 is SGHTA, CDR2 FQGNSA. The CDR3 is 15 amino acids. CDR3 in DNA: TGTGCCAGCAGCTCAGGACTAGCGGGAGGGTTCGAGCAGTACTTC. This sequence encodes CASSSGLAGGFEQYF.